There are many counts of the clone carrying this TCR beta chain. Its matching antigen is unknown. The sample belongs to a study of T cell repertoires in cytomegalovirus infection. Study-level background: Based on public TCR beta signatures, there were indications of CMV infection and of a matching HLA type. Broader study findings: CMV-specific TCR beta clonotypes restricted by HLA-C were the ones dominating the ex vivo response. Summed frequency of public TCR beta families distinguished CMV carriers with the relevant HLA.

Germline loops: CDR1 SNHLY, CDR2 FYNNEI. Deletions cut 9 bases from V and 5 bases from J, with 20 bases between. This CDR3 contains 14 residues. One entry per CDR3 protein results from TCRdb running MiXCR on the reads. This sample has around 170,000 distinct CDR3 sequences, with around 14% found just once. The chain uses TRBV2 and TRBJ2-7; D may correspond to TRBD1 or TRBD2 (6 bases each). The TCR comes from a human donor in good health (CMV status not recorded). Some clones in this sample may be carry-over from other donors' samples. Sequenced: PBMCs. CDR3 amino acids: CASGSEGGTHEQYF. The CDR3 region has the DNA TGTGCCAGTGGAAGTGAAGGCGGGACACACGAGCAGTACTTC.